The 30 T cell receptor beta chains reported below all come from one sample, sequenced in a study of shared clonotypes between healthy human individuals. Here immunoSEQ multiplex PCR was the method, and the copy in TCRdb shows in-frame clones only, minus some. This repertoire shows 2 million to 2.5 million clones, under 97% found once; its top ten account for over 0.1%. Sequenced input: naive CD4+ T cells sorted from blood. As to subset: CD45RA+ positively selected. The receptors were sampled from a man aged 18 to 29 in good health.

The V and J genes are TRBV11-2 and TRBJ2-3, with 9 bases fitting TRBD2. V trimming: 8 bases; J trimming: 3 bases; junction bases outside the gene matches: 9. Germline V CDR1 and CDR2: SGHAT, FQNNGV. CDR3 length: 15 amino acids. This CDR3 is CASSTQGLATDTQYF. The CDR3 nucleotides read TGTGCCAGCTCCACCCAGGGACTAGCAACAGATACGCAGTATTTT.

This clone was seen once. V and J are TRBV5-4 and TRBJ2-2, with 10 bases fitting TRBD1. Germline V lookup: CDR1 SGHNT, CDR2 YYREEE (reference sequence). CDR3 size: 14 residues. J was trimmed by 9 bases and V by 4 bases; bases with no gene match: 6. CDR3 amino acids: CASSPGQGTRELFF. The CDR3 region has the DNA TGTGCCAGCAGCCCGGGACAGGGGACTCGGGAGCTGTTTTTT.

The count of this clone is one. This chain connects TRBV15 to TRBJ2-1, with unresolved D. The CDR3 extends over 13 amino acids. Trimming removed 2 bases at V and 8 bases at J, with 10 bases between. Germline V gives CDR1 LNHNV, CDR2 YYDKDF (reference sequence). The CDR3 is CATSRPQIYEQFF. The CDR3 region has the DNA TGTGCCACCAGCAGACCCCAAATATATGAGCAGTTCTTC.

A remark on this clone: The same CDR3 is also encoded by other DNA sequences in this sample. This chain connects TRBV10-3 to TRBJ2-7, with D uncertain. The CDR3 runs 12 residues. Germline CDR1 reads ENHRY; CDR2 reads SYGVKD. The germline V and J ends were trimmed by 3 bases and 4 bases, with 7 bases remaining between them. The CDR3: CAISERIYEQYF. CDR3 DNA sequence: TGTGCCATCAGTGAAAGGATTTACGAGCAGTACTTC.

A word on this clone: Different DNA sequences within this sample yield the same CDR3. The gene calls are TRBV5-1 and TRBJ2-7; 7 positions match TRBD1. Germline trimming cut 0 bases from V and 5 bases from J; bases unmatched to any gene: 2. Germline assignment: CDR1 SGHRS and CDR2 YFSETQ. The CDR3 loop spans 13 amino acids. CDR3 in DNA: TGCGCCAGCAGCTTGGGCAGGGGGAACGAGCAGTACTTC. Protein: CASSLGRGNEQYF. The variable domain in full, with the rest retrieved from reference TRBV5-1 and TRBJ2-7, is KAGVTQTPRYLIKTRGQQVTLSCSPISGHRSVSWYQQTPGQGLQFLFEYFSETQRNKGNFPGRFSGRQFSNSRSEMNVSTLELGDSALYLCASSLGRGNEQYFGPGTRLTVT.

The chain carries TRBV19 and TRBJ1-1; the D is unclear. The CDR3 length is 14 residues. Germline V gene sequence: CDR1 LNHDA, CDR2 SQIVND (reference sequence). V was shortened by 3 bases and J by 1 base, with 9 bases between the two germline ends. The chain's CDR3 is CASSMLGGNTEAFF. The CDR3 DNA follows: TGTGCCAGTAGTATGCTCGGAGGGAACACTGAAGCTTTCTTT. Looking up the rest from reference TRBV19 and TRBJ1-1 gives the full variable domain: DGGITQSPKYLFRKEGQNVTLSCEQNLNHDAMYWYRQDPGQGLRLIYYSQIVNDFQKGDIAEGYSVSREKKESFPLTVTSAQKNPTAFYLCASSMLGGNTEAFFGQGTRLTVV.

The chain combines TRBV4-2 with TRBJ2-5; 11 bases are shared with TRBD2. V shed 1 base and J 2 bases; nucleotides not matched to a gene: 3. CDR3 size: 16 residues. Germline V gene data show CDR1 as LGHNA and CDR2 as YNFKEQ. CDR3 DNA: TGTGCCAGCAGCCAAGGGAGACTAGCGGGACAAGAGACCCAGTACTTC. It translates to CASSQGRLAGQETQYF.

CDR3 sequence reads: CAISEGTPAAEQFF. The CDR3 DNA reads as TGTGCCATCAGTGAGGGGACGCCGGCGGCTGAGCAGTTCTTC. This chain joins TRBV10-3 and TRBJ2-1; D possibly uses TRBD1 or TRBD2 (5 bases each). CDR3 length: 14 residues. Trimming removed 2 bases at V and 9 bases at J, with 14 bases between. Germline V gene sequence: CDR1 ENHRY, CDR2 SYGVKD.

The chain carries TRBV5-1 and TRBJ2-3; possible D gene TRBD2, 6 bases. CDR3 length equals 14 residues. The ends were cut back, 7 bases at V and 6 bases at J, with 18 bases in the middle. CDR1 is SGHRS, CDR2 YFSETQ, per germline. This CDR3 is CASGRGGTGDTQYF. Written as DNA, the CDR3 is TGCGCCAGCGGCCGTGGAGGGACGGGGGATACGCAGTATTTT. Using reference TRBV5-1 and TRBJ2-3 for the parts outside the CDR3, the full variable domain is KAGVTQTPRYLIKTRGQQVTLSCSPISGHRSVSWYQQTPGQGLQFLFEYFSETQRNKGNFPGRFSGRQFSNSRSEMNVSTLELGDSALYLCASGRGGTGDTQYFGPGTRLTVL.

This clone was seen only once. This chain joins TRBV15 and TRBJ2-7; 11 bases are shared with TRBD1. Germline V CDR1 and CDR2: LNHNV, YYDKDF (reference sequence). Trimming took 0 bases from V and 2 from J; bases not matched to a gene: 0. The CDR3 runs 15 residues. CDR3 sequence: CATSREGQGAYEQYF. The CDR3 bases are TGTGCCACCAGCAGAGAGGGACAGGGGGCCTACGAGCAGTACTTC. Filled out from reference TRBV15 and TRBJ2-7, the complete variable domain reads DAMVIQNPRYQVTQFGKPVTLSCSQTLNHNVMYWYQQKSSQAPKLLFHYYDKDFNNEADTPDNFQSRRPNTSFCFLDIRSPGLGDTAMYLCATSREGQGAYEQYFGPGTRLTVT.

As regards this clone: The sample contains more than one DNA sequence encoding this CDR3. The chain joins TRBV27 to TRBJ1-5; 10 positions match TRBD1. This CDR3 spans 14 amino acids. CDR1 is MNHEY and CDR2 is SMNVEV in the germline V gene (reference sequence). After removal of 6 bases from V and 4 bases from J, the junction contained 3 bases not matched to a gene. The CDR3: CASSWTGGNQPQHF. DNA for the CDR3: TGTGCCAGCAGCTGGACAGGGGGAAATCAGCCCCAGCATTTT.

The chain has TRBV7-2 and TRBJ2-1, with 14 bases that match TRBD2. The CDR3 contains 16 residues. V lost 4 bases and J lost 4; bases outside the gene matches: 3. The V gene's germline CDR1 is SGHTA and CDR2 FQGNSA. DNA of the CDR3: TGTGCCAGCAGCTCCAGGACTAGCGGGGGGTACAATGAGCAGTTCTTC. The encoded protein is CASSSRTSGGYNEQFF.

J is TRBJ1-1 and V is TRBV18; possibly TRBD1 for D (5 bases). CDR1 KGHSH and CDR2 LQKENI come from the germline V gene. Trimming left V 6 bases short and J 4 bases short, with 18 bases between. There are 15 residues in the CDR3. CDR3 sequence reads: CASSPTLRGGTEAFF. DNA of the CDR3: TGTGCCAGCTCCCCAACCCTACGGGGGGGCACTGAAGCTTTCTTT.

Concerning this clone itself: Different DNA sequences within this sample yield the same CDR3. The chain recombines TRBV9 with TRBJ1-1; D unclear. V was cut by 0 bases and J by 0 bases, with 3 bases left in between. This CDR3 contains 13 residues. Germline CDR1 and CDR2: SGDLS and YYNGEE. CDR3 region: CASSVGMNTEAFF. The CDR3 nucleotides are TGTGCCAGCAGCGTAGGTATGAACACTGAAGCTTTCTTT.

The chain uses TRBV6-1 and TRBJ1-2; weak D call: TRBD1 (6 bases). V was cut by 1 base and J by 4 bases, with 16 bases left in between. The CDR3 extends over 16 amino acids. From germline, CDR1 is MNHNS and CDR2 SASEGT. The DNA for the CDR3 is TGTGCCAGCAGTGAAGAGGCCCTGGGGGGGGCCTATGGCTACACCTTC. This codes for CASSEEALGGAYGYTF.

The CDR3 DNA reads TGTGCCTATGCGGGACTAGCGGGGTCCTCCTACGAGCAGTACTTC. Protein: CAYAGLAGSSYEQYF. This chain uses TRBV30 with TRBJ2-7, with TRBD2 matching 13 bases. The germline V gene encodes CDR1 GTSNPN and CDR2 SVGIG (reference sequence). J gave up 0 bases and V 7 bases, and 6 bases lay outside the gene matches. CDR3 length: 15 amino acids.

The chain recombines TRBV10-3 with TRBJ2-7, with 14 bases lining up with TRBD2. Trimming at V came to 4 bases and at J to 1 base, leaving 3 bases not matched to a gene. From germline, CDR1 is ENHRY and CDR2 SYGVKD. The CDR3 length is 16 residues. In DNA, the CDR3 is TGTGCCATCAGTGGCGGACTAGCGGGGGGATCCTACGAGCAGTACTTC. Its translation is CAISGGLAGGSYEQYF.

The genes are TRBV28 and TRBJ1-1; D unresolved. This CDR3 region has 11 residues. Between the trimmed V and J ends, which lost 3 bases and 9 bases, there was a span of 8 bases. The germline V gene has CDR1 MDHEN and CDR2 SYDVKM. The CDR3 loop is CASSLRGKAFF. The CDR3 DNA is TGTGCCAGCAGTTTGCGAGGGAAAGCTTTCTTT.

The V gene is TRBV27, the J gene TRBJ1-2; 9 nucleotides agree with TRBD1. The CDR3 loop spans 15 amino acids. J lost 7 bases, V lost 5 bases, and 11 bases had no gene match. The germline V gene has CDR1 MNHEY and CDR2 SMNVEV (reference sequence). CDR3 loop: CASSPPGTGRAGYTF. DNA of the CDR3: TGTGCCAGCAGTCCCCCCGGGACAGGGAGAGCTGGCTACACCTTC.

The genes are TRBV7-2 and TRBJ2-2; TRBD2 is a possible D gene (6 bases). The V end lost 1 base, the J end lost 0 bases, and 15 bases lay between the germline ends. The germline V gene has CDR1 SGHTA and CDR2 FQGNSA. This CDR3 has 18 residues. The CDR3 here is CASSLGPPGLANTGELFF. In DNA, the CDR3 is TGTGCCAGCAGCTTAGGACCTCCGGGACTCGCGAACACCGGGGAGCTGTTTTTT.

Points on this clone: This CDR3 is also generated by other DNA sequences in the sample. This chain links TRBV2 with TRBJ2-1; 11 positions agree with TRBD2. CDR3 size: 14 residues. The germline CDR1 and CDR2 sequences are SNHLY and FYNNEI. Losses at the gene ends were 6 bases for V and 4 bases for J; bases not matched to a gene: 2. The CDR3 DNA reads TGTGCCAGCAGGGGGACTAGCGGATACAATGAGCAGTTCTTC. It specifies CASRGTSGYNEQFF.

This sequence joins TRBV5-1 and TRBJ2-7; 7 bases align to TRBD1. V lost 3 bases to trimming and J lost 6 bases; unmatched junction nucleotides: 9. Germline V CDR1 and CDR2: SGHRS, YFSETQ. The CDR3 is 14 amino acids. This CDR3 reads CASSSQTGLLEQYF. DNA for the CDR3: TGCGCCAGCAGCTCCCAGACAGGGTTGCTCGAGCAGTACTTC.

V gene TRBV2 combines with J gene TRBJ2-1; unclear D gene. Germline CDR1 SNHLY, CDR2 FYNNEI. This CDR3 has 15 residues. Trimming took off 6 bases at V and 8 bases at J, with 20 bases between the two ends. CDR3 region: CASSPSLGRADEQFF. The CDR3 DNA sequence: TGTGCCAGCAGCCCGTCGTTAGGTAGGGCAGATGAGCAGTTCTTC.

The rearrangement links TRBV10-3 to TRBJ1-5; D not resolved. V was trimmed by 3 bases and J by 0 bases, leaving 18 bases between them. The germline V gene encodes CDR1 ENHRY and CDR2 SYGVKD. The CDR3 spans 18 residues. As DNA, the CDR3 is TGTGCCATCAGTGAACATCCGTGGGGAATAAATAGCAATCAGCCCCAGCATTTT. It codes for CAISEHPWGINSNQPQHF.

The chain carries TRBV6-1 and TRBJ2-7; no firm D call. The germline gives CDR1 MNHNS, CDR2 SASEGT. V was shortened by 4 bases and J by 2 bases, with 12 bases between the two germline ends. The CDR3 loop spans 14 amino acids. CDR3 amino acids: CASSGATPTYEQYF. The CDR3, as DNA: TGTGCCAGCAGTGGGGCGACACCGACCTACGAGCAGTACTTC.

As DNA, the CDR3 is TGCGCCAGCAGCCAAGGGTCCCAATTAGCGGGAGCCAAAAACATTCAGTACTTC. It specifies CASSQGSQLAGAKNIQYF. This sequence joins TRBV4-3 and TRBJ2-4; the match to TRBD2 covers 7 bases. Germline CDR1 LGHNA, CDR2 YSLEER. The CDR3 runs to 18 residues. The trim removed 1 base at V and 0 bases at J, leaving 9 bases unmatched.

The rearrangement links TRBV12-5 to TRBJ2-2, with TRBD1 matching 10 bases. CDR1 and CDR2 from the germline V gene are LGHNT and FRNRAP. The CDR3 totals 15 residues. V lost 5 bases, J lost 5 bases, and 5 bases stayed unmatched. CDR3 residues: CASGPDRGQTGELFF. The CDR3 nucleotides are TGTGCTAGTGGTCCCGACAGGGGGCAAACCGGGGAGCTGTTTTTT.

The chain employs TRBV5-4 and TRBJ2-7, with D perhaps given as TRBD1 or TRBD2 (5 bases each). CDR3 length: 15 amino acids. Germline CDR1 and CDR2: SGHNT and YYREEE (reference sequence). The V end was cut by 0 bases, the J end by 0 bases, with 10 bases between. DNA for the CDR3: TGTGCCAGCAGCTTGGCCGGGACGGACTCCTACGAGCAGTACTTC. Its translation: CASSLAGTDSYEQYF. The full variable domain, in which reference TRBV5-4 and TRBJ2-7 provide the parts outside the CDR3, is ETGVTQSPTHLIKTRGQQVTLRCSSQSGHNTVSWYQQALGQGPQFIFQYYREEENGRGNFPPRFSGLQFPNYSSELNVNALELDDSALYLCASSLAGTDSYEQYFGPGTRLTVT.

To note about this clone: Within the sample, other DNA sequences also encode this same CDR3. The chain links TRBV6-1 to TRBJ2-7, with D uncertain. Germline V gene lookup returns CDR1 MNHNS and CDR2 SASEGT. Between the trimmed V and J ends, which lost 2 bases and 2 bases, there was a span of 7 bases. This CDR3 has 13 residues. The CDR3 is CASSEPGPYEQYF. In nucleotides, the CDR3 is TGTGCCAGCAGTGAACCCGGACCCTACGAGCAGTACTTC.

The chain combines TRBV28 with TRBJ2-3; D is possibly TRBD1 (6 bases). Germline lookup yields CDR1 MDHEN and CDR2 SYDVKM. V lost 4 bases, J lost 7 bases, and 18 bases lay in between. The CDR3 is 15 amino acids. The CDR3 protein is CASSSTGHLLNTQYF. In nucleotides, the CDR3 is TGTGCCAGCAGTTCCACAGGGCACCTTCTAAATACGCAGTATTTT.